Presented here are 17 T cell receptor beta chains from one specimen sequenced in a study of regulatory T cells in long-lasting Graves disease (dated by TCRdb to 2020 to 2022). Receptors were amplified or captured by multiplex PCR. Sequencing instrument: Illumina HiSeq 4000. To build TCR beta libraries, CDR3 regions were amplified by Arm-PCR using iRepertoire HTBI primers. The raw public data were reprocessed by TCRdb itself: fastp quality trimming at Q25, MiXCR clonotype calling, in-frame beta chains only. Identical CDR3 protein sequences are pooled into one entry, listed with their most common genes and DNA. In all, the sample holds over 350,000 distinct CDR3 sequences, and 14% of those were seen once. The ten largest make up under 20% of the sample. The sample's time point label, decoded: newly diagnosed GD, antithyroid drugs for less than 3 months. RNA was extracted from PBMCs in TRIzol for both TCR sequencing and RNA sequencing.

These data were also filed under a second study, of T cells in Graves' hyperthyroidism and ophthalmopathy.

Sequencing was performed on peripheral blood mononuclear cells (PBMCs), taken at new diagnosis, from a patient treated with antithyroid drugs. These receptors originate from a woman aged 45-59 years with Graves disease. Donor details come from another sample of the same person, matched by shared clones.

This clonotype was recorded many times. V is TRBV18 and J is TRBJ2-2, with D perhaps given as TRBD1 or TRBD2 (6 bases each). V lost 0 bases and J lost 1, with 12 bases in between. Looked up from germline, CDR1 is KGHSH and CDR2 is LQKENI. The CDR3 length is 17 residues. Here the CDR3 DNA reads TGTGCCAGCTCACCACCGGGGGCTAGCGTGAACACCGGGGAGCTGTTTTTT. This encodes CASSPPGASVNTGELFF.

This clonotype occurred a few times. The gene calls are TRBV29-1 and TRBJ2-5; the D gene is possibly TRBD2 (6 bases). This CDR3 contains 12 residues. V gave up 6 bases and J gave up 1 base, with 9 bases separating them. Germline V gives CDR1 SQVTM, CDR2 ANQGSEA. This CDR3 is CSVVAVQETQYF. CDR3 sequence (DNA): TGCAGCGTCGTAGCGGTCCAAGAGACCCAGTACTTC.

V usage is TRBV5-4 and J usage is TRBJ2-7; D might be TRBD2 (6 bases). The CDR3 runs 15 residues. The germline gives CDR1 SGHNT, CDR2 YYREEE (reference sequence). V dropped 1 base and J dropped 1 base, with 12 bases sitting between them. In DNA, the CDR3 is TGTGCCAGCAGCTTGTCGGTAGCGGAATCCTACGAGCAGTACTTC. This translates into CASSLSVAESYEQYF.

This clonotype came up a few times. A single base separates this from a much larger clone, so it may be a read error. CDR3 residues: CVSSYRYEQYF. The CDR3 DNA is TGTGTCAGCAGTTACCGCTACGAGCAGTACTTC. The chain combines TRBV6-2 or TRBV6-3 with TRBJ2-7; D gene unclear. This CDR3 comprises 11 residues. Looked up from germline, CDR1 is MNHEY and CDR2 is SVGEGT.

This clonotype was seen repeatedly, ten times or more. The V call is TRBV20-1, the J call TRBJ2-7; D not resolved. The CDR3 length is 13 residues. Trimming shortened V by 6 bases and J by 2 bases, and 14 bases separated the two germline ends. From germline, CDR1 is DFQATT and CDR2 SNEGSKA (reference sequence). This CDR3 is CSADAGSTYEQYF. The CDR3 nucleotides are TGCAGTGCGGACGCAGGCTCCACCTACGAGCAGTACTTC.

This clonotype was seen repeatedly, ten times or more. The chain joins TRBV11-2 to TRBJ2-7, with 7 bases matching TRBD2. CDR3 length: 13 amino acids. The germline V gene has CDR1 SGHAT and CDR2 FQNNGV. The trim removed 0 bases at V and 13 bases at J, leaving 9 bases unmatched. CDR3 DNA: TGTGCCAGCAGCTTAGAGTTTTCGGCGGGAGTCTACTTC. Protein sequence: CASSLEFSAGVYF. Complete variable domain (other parts from reference TRBV11-2 and TRBJ2-7): EAGVAQSPRYKIIEKRQSVAFWCNPISGHATLYWYQQILGQGPKLLIQFQNNGVVDDSQLPKDRFSAERLKGVDSTLKIQPAKLEDSAVYLCASSLEFSAGVYFGPGTRLTVT.

This clonotype was detected a few times. The CDR3 region has the DNA TGCGCCAGCAGCTTGGTAATTGGGACAGGCTACGAGCAGTACTTC. Amino acids: CASSLVIGTGYEQYF. V gene TRBV5-1 combines with J gene TRBJ2-7; 8 nucleotides line up with TRBD1. Unmatched junction bases numbered 5, after V lost 0 bases and J lost 3 bases. Germline V gene sequence: CDR1 SGHRS, CDR2 YFSETQ. This CDR3 spans 15 amino acids.

The chain is built from TRBV3-1 and TRBJ2-2; D uncertain. The germline CDR1 and CDR2 sequences are LGHDT and YNNKEL (reference sequence). The CDR3 totals 15 residues. Trimming took off 1 base at V and 2 bases at J, with 8 bases between the two ends. CDR3 protein: CASSQGGRNTGELFF. CDR3 DNA sequence: TGTGCCAGCAGCCAAGGTGGCAGAAACACCGGGGAGCTGTTTTTT.

This clonotype showed up many times. The gene calls are TRBV11-2 and TRBJ2-3; D gene ambiguous. The CDR3 consists of 16 residues. V lost 2 bases and J 1 base, leaving 13 bases between the germline ends. CDR1 is SGHAT, CDR2 FQNNGV, per germline. DNA for the CDR3: TGTGCCAGCAGCTTATCCCCTATCCCGGGCACAGATACGCAGTATTTT. The encoded protein is CASSLSPIPGTDTQYF.

As to this clonotype: A single base separates this from a much larger clone, so it may be a read error. The rearrangement links TRBV9 to TRBJ2-1, with D possibly matching TRBD2 (7 bases). Germline CDR1 and CDR2: SGDLS and YYNGEE. This CDR3 has 18 residues. The CDR3 sequence: CVSSVGGAVKGVYNEQFF. CDR3 nucleotides: TGTGTCAGCAGCGTAGGGGGGGCTGTCAAGGGGGTCTACAATGAGCAGTTCTTC.

This clonotype was counted between two and nine times. This sequence joins TRBV12-3 or TRBV12-4 and TRBJ1-2, with 9 bases lining up with TRBD1. The CDR3 loop spans 14 amino acids. Trimming took 3 bases from V and 4 from J; bases not matched to a gene: 3. The CDR3 spells CASSLGQGFYGYTF. In nucleotides, the CDR3 is TGTGCCAGCAGTTTGGGACAGGGCTTCTATGGCTACACCTTC.

This clonotype occurred many times. V is TRBV7-8 and J is TRBJ1-6, with TRBD1 as a possible D gene (5 bases). V lost 1 base and J 8 bases, leaving 12 bases between the germline ends. From germline, CDR1 is SGHVS and CDR2 FQNEAQ. The CDR3 is made up of 15 amino acids. The DNA of the CDR3 is TGTGCCAGCAGCTTAGGACAGCCGATGGATTCACCCCTCCACTTT. It translates to CASSLGQPMDSPLHF.

This clonotype showed up just a few times. V is TRBV7-9 and J is TRBJ2-3, with D uncertain. Per germline, CDR1 SEHNR and CDR2 FQNEAQ (reference sequence). V was pared by 2 bases and J by 4 bases, with 10 bases between. CDR3 size: 14 residues. CDR3 protein: CASSLPQAPDTQYF. The CDR3 DNA reads TGTGCCAGCAGCTTACCCCAGGCCCCAGATACGCAGTATTTT.

This clonotype was recorded at least ten times. The chain employs TRBV11-1 and TRBJ2-1, with 8 bases aligning to TRBD2. V lost 1 base, J lost 5 bases, and 10 bases stayed unmatched. Germline V gene lookup returns CDR1 SGHAT and CDR2 FQDESV (reference sequence). This CDR3 is built from 17 residues. The CDR3: CASSLVREGLFNNEQFF. In DNA form, the CDR3 reads TGTGCCAGCAGCTTAGTCCGGGAGGGCCTCTTTAACAATGAGCAGTTCTTC.

This clonotype was counted at least ten times. The chain couples TRBV3-1 to TRBJ2-3; either TRBD1 or TRBD2 may fit D (5 bases each). The germline gives CDR1 LGHDT, CDR2 YNNKEL (reference sequence). Trimming cost V 0 bases and J 4 bases, with 17 bases left between them. CDR3 size: 17 residues. The CDR3 spells CASSQDIGDGVPDTQYF. As DNA, the CDR3 is TGTGCCAGCAGCCAAGATATCGGGGACGGGGTCCCAGATACGCAGTATTTT.

The chain's CDR3 is CASSQLTGAEIPEKLFF. CDR3 DNA: TGTGCCAGCAGCCAGCTAACAGGGGCCGAAATACCTGAAAAACTGTTTTTT. The rearrangement links TRBV14 to TRBJ1-4; 7 bases line up with TRBD1. Germline values: CDR1 SGHDN, CDR2 FVKESK. The trim removed 3 bases at V and 7 bases at J, leaving 14 bases unmatched. The CDR3 loop spans 17 amino acids.

Notes on this clonotype: One base away lies a much larger clone, so this may be a sequencing read error. The chain links TRBV28 to TRBJ2-2, with 9 bases that match TRBD1. Germline values: CDR1 MDHEN, CDR2 SYDVKM. With 6 bases clipped from V and 5 bases from J, the junction kept 4 bases outside the gene matches. This CDR3 has 14 residues. The CDR3 DNA sequence: TGTGCCAGCAGAACGGGACAGGGAACCGGGGAGCTGTTTTTT. It codes for CASRTGQGTGELFF.